The subject of this entry is one T cell receptor (beta chain). This record comes from a study of blood T cell repertoires in COVID-19. Study as a whole: Sample material is recorded as cDNA or gDNA derived from T cells, B-cell-depleted T cells, or PBMCs.

The study drew participants aged about 18 to 89 years from 20 to 30 US areas. There are 15 residues in the CDR3. V was trimmed by 0 bases and J by 3 bases, leaving 11 bases between them. Looked up from germline, CDR1 is MGHRA and CDR2 is YSYEKL. Methods used by the authors: Amplification of reference gene primers provided the estimated nucleated cell counts. Libraries were prepared by immunoSEQ multiplex PCR; TCRdb keeps only in-frame clonotypes and omits some of them. The DNA was the basis for D and trimming; V, J and clone size are from that table. The sample contains roughly 150,000 clones, around 82% of which appear only once.

The V call is TRBV4-1, the J call TRBJ1-2; TRBD1 is a possible D gene (5 bases). This TCR derives from a middle-aged man who had recovered from COVID-19. The sample taken for sequencing was PBMCs or T cells enriched from blood (not recorded which). CDR3 DNA: TGCGCCAGCAGCCAAGAAGGGGAAGCTTACTATGGCTACACCTTC. Translating it yields CASSQEGEAYYGYTF.